This T cell receptor (beta chain) was obtained from a study of blood T cell repertoires in COVID-19. Study-level information: Sources were T cells, B-cell-depleted T cells, or PBMCs; the material itself was cDNA or gDNA.

Per the original methods: The authors estimated nucleated cell counts from reference gene primer amplification. The assay was immunoSEQ multiplex PCR, and TCRdb's table has in-frame clones only and misses some. The V and J calls and the clone size are those of that table, but D and trimming were determined from the DNA. The profile covers more than 150,000 clones, with approximately 91% appearing a single time and 0.53% taken by the ten largest. Trimming removed 3 bases at V and 5 bases at J, with 17 bases between. CDR1 and CDR2 from the germline V gene are SGHRS and YFSETQ. CDR3 length equals 15 residues.

The sequencing input was peripheral blood. The origin of this receptor is a man aged 50 or older with acute or convalescent COVID-19. The chain combines TRBV5-1 with TRBJ2-5; D is perhaps TRBD1 (5 bases). CDR3 bases: TGCGCCAGCAGCTCGAGCCTAGGGGTGGGGGAGACCCAGTACTTC. It is translated as CASSSSLGVGETQYF.